These 23 T cell receptor beta chains were sequenced from one sample in a study of blood T cell repertoires in COVID-19. Generated by immunoSEQ multiplex PCR, the TCRdb table keeps only in-frame clones and is missing some. The data hold around 140,000 clones, with around 88% observed a single time. The specimen sequenced was peripheral blood. The receptors were gathered from a human donor in a cohort sampled during active COVID-19.

A remark on this clone: Other nucleotide sequences in the sample specify the same CDR3. The V gene is TRBV12-3 or TRBV12-4, the J gene TRBJ1-1; D remains unclear. V shed 5 bases and J shed 2 bases, with 9 bases lying between them. The CDR3 is made up of 13 amino acids. The CDR3 protein is CASSLRRNTEAFF. The CDR3 region has the DNA TGTGCCAGCAGTCTCCGGAGAAACACTGAAGCTTTCTTT.

The chain uses TRBV30 and TRBJ2-1; D is unclear. In germline, CDR1 is GTSNPN, CDR2 SVGIG (reference sequence). The CDR3 has 13 residues. The V end lost 0 bases, the J end lost 6 bases, and 9 bases lay between the germline ends. The CDR3 DNA sequence: TGTGCCTGGAGTGTATCCCTTCTCAATGAGCAGTTCTTC. Encoded protein: CAWSVSLLNEQFF.

The genes are TRBV6-6 and TRBJ1-6, with 11 bases lining up with TRBD1. The CDR3 covers 15 residues. Per germline, CDR1 MNHNY and CDR2 SVGAGI (reference sequence). J lost 9 bases, V lost 1 base, and 2 bases had no gene match. CDR3: CASSYYGQGASPLHF. CDR3 DNA: TGTGCCAGCAGTTACTACGGACAGGGGGCTTCACCCCTCCACTTT.

The V gene is TRBV7-3, the J gene TRBJ2-3; a possible D gene is TRBD2 (7 bases). Deletions cut 1 base from V and 2 bases from J, with 10 bases between. The germline V gene has CDR1 SGHTA and CDR2 FQGTGA. The CDR3 loop spans 15 amino acids. In DNA, the CDR3 is TGTGCCAGCAGCTTAAGCGGGGGCTTCACAGATACGCAGTATTTT. This codes for CASSLSGGFTDTQYF.

The chain recombines TRBV6-2 or TRBV6-3 with TRBJ2-1; 13 bases map to TRBD2. CDR3 length equals 17 residues. The germline gives CDR1 MNHEY, CDR2 SVGEGT. Losses at the gene ends were 0 bases for V and 7 bases for J; bases not matched to a gene: 6. CDR3 amino acids: CASSYSTTSGGLNEQFF. In DNA, the CDR3 is TGTGCCAGCAGTTACTCGACGACTAGCGGGGGGCTGAATGAGCAGTTCTTC.

The CDR3: CASGWGGEHNEQFF. For the CDR3, the DNA is TGTGCTAGTGGCTGGGGGGGCGAGCACAATGAGCAGTTCTTC. The V call is TRBV12-5, the J call TRBJ2-1; tentative D call: TRBD2 (7 bases). Per the germline V gene, CDR1 is LGHNT and CDR2 is FRNRAP. The germline V and J ends were trimmed by 6 bases and 5 bases, with 14 bases remaining between them. The CDR3 extends over 14 amino acids. Complete variable domain (other parts from reference TRBV12-5 and TRBJ2-1): DARVTQTPRHKVTEMGQEVTMRCQPILGHNTVFWYRQTMMQGLELLAYFRNRAPLDDSGMPKDRFSAEMPDATLATLKIQPSEPRDSAVYFCASGWGGEHNEQFFGPGTRLTVL.

The V and J genes are TRBV7-8 and TRBJ1-3, with 7 bases fitting TRBD1. Germline assignment: CDR1 SGHVS and CDR2 FQNEAQ. The CDR3 length is 18 residues. Trimming cost V 0 bases and J 4 bases; bases outside gene matches: 12. The chain's CDR3 is CASSLAVEGAREGNTIYF. Written as DNA, the CDR3 is TGTGCCAGCAGCTTAGCGGTGGAGGGGGCGCGAGAGGGAAACACCATATATTTT.

V is TRBV5-6 and J is TRBJ2-7; D uncertain. Trimming cost V 2 bases and J 0 bases, with 3 bases left between them. Germline loops: CDR1 SGHDT, CDR2 YYEEEE. CDR3 length: 12 residues. The CDR3 sequence is CASSFLSYEQYF. CDR3 bases: TGTGCCAGCAGCTTCCTCTCCTACGAGCAGTACTTC. The full variable domain, in which reference TRBV5-6 and TRBJ2-7 provide the parts outside the CDR3, is DAGVTQSPTHLIKTRGQQVTLRCSPKSGHDTVSWYQQALGQGPQFIFQYYEEEERQRGNFPDRFSGHQFPNYSSELNVNALLLGDSALYLCASSFLSYEQYFGPGTRLTVT.

This chain uses TRBV30 with TRBJ1-3, with D possibly TRBD1 on 5 matching bases. CDR1 GTSNPN and CDR2 SVGIG come from the germline V gene (reference sequence). CDR3 length: 17 residues. V dropped 0 bases and J dropped 0 bases, with 15 bases sitting between them. CDR3 region: CAWSVLGRGHSGNTIYF. The CDR3, as DNA: TGTGCCTGGAGTGTACTGGGGAGGGGCCACTCTGGAAACACCATATATTTT. Together with reference TRBV30 and TRBJ1-3, the CDR3 gives the full variable domain: SQTIHQWPATLVQPVGSPLSLECTVEGTSNPNLYWYRQAAGRGLQLLFYSVGIGQISSEVPQNLSASRPQDRQFILSSKKLLLSDSGFYLCAWSVLGRGHSGNTIYFGEGSWLTVV.

The rearrangement joins TRBV12-3 or TRBV12-4 to TRBJ2-7, with D tentatively TRBD1 (6 bases). The CDR3 has 13 residues. The germline V and J ends were trimmed by 6 bases and 3 bases, with 12 bases remaining between them. In DNA form, the CDR3 reads TGTGCCAGCAGGGCGACAGGAAACTACGAGCAGTACTTC. This codes for CASRATGNYEQYF.

This chain joins TRBV27 and TRBJ1-2; possible D gene TRBD1, 5 bases. CDR3 length: 15 residues. The germline CDR1 and CDR2 sequences are MNHEY and SMNVEV (reference sequence). V was trimmed by 5 bases and J by 4 bases, leaving 17 bases between them. The CDR3 DNA follows: TGTGCCAGCAGTCGGGGGTTAGGATCCTTCTATGGCTACACCTTC. Amino acid sequence: CASSRGLGSFYGYTF.

This chain links TRBV3-1 (or the pseudogene TRBV3-2) with TRBJ2-7, with a tentative D call TRBD1 (5 bases). The V end lost 1 base, the J end lost 3 bases, and 13 bases lay between the germline ends. The length of the CDR3 is 15 residues. Looked up from germline, CDR1 is LGHDT and CDR2 is YNNKEL (reference sequence). The CDR3 sequence: CASSQVQGLGYEQYF. CDR3 DNA sequence: TGTGCCAGCAGCCAAGTTCAGGGTTTGGGCTACGAGCAGTACTTC.

This rearrangement joins TRBV12-3 or TRBV12-4 to TRBJ2-7; D is uncertain. This CDR3 is built from 13 residues. Between the trimmed V and J ends, which lost 3 bases and 2 bases, there was a span of 8 bases. The CDR3 region is CASSFALTYEQYF. The CDR3 nucleotides read TGTGCCAGCAGTTTCGCCCTAACCTACGAGCAGTACTTC.

This clone was recorded only once. V usage is TRBV6-5 and J usage is TRBJ1-6; D remains unclear. The CDR3 is 14 residues long. V lost 4 bases, J lost 9 bases, and 13 bases lay in between. The V gene's germline CDR1 is MNHEY and CDR2 SVGAGI. DNA of the CDR3: TGTGCCAGCAGTTCGCGGATCGGGAGTTCACCCCTCCACTTT. This codes for CASSSRIGSSPLHF.

This chain links TRBV7-2 with TRBJ1-5; 7 bases map to TRBD1. The CDR3 covers 13 residues. V lost 5 bases to trimming and J lost 6 bases; unmatched junction nucleotides: 4. In germline, CDR1 is SGHTA, CDR2 FQGNSA. In nucleotides, the CDR3 is TGTGCCAGCAGCACCGGGACAGTTCAGCCCCAGCATTTT. Its protein is CASSTGTVQPQHF.

This chain uses TRBV11-2 with TRBJ1-4; TRBD1 is a possible D gene (5 bases). CDR1 is SGHAT, CDR2 FQNNGV, per germline. The CDR3 is 11 amino acids. V gave up 5 bases and J gave up 16 bases, with 14 bases separating them. CDR3 in DNA: TGTGCCAGCAGCACCAGGGTGGACAAGTTTTTT. It encodes CASSTRVDKFF.

The chain employs TRBV27 and TRBJ1-1; D is possibly TRBD1 (6 bases). The CDR3 has 13 amino acids. Germline loops: CDR1 MNHEY, CDR2 SMNVEV (reference sequence). The V gene lost 6 bases and the J gene lost 8 bases, with 16 bases spanning the gap. CDR3 residues: CASSLIGGAEAFF. The CDR3 bases are TGTGCCAGCAGCCTCATAGGGGGGGCGGAAGCTTTCTTT.

The chain is built from TRBV9 and TRBJ2-2, with 8 bases that match TRBD2. With V trimmed by 5 bases and J by 3 bases, 9 bases remained unmatched. The CDR3 loop spans 16 amino acids. Germline CDR1 SGDLS, CDR2 YYNGEE. The CDR3 sequence: CASSPFGTRYTGELFF. CDR3 in DNA: TGTGCCAGCAGTCCCTTTGGGACTAGGTACACCGGGGAGCTGTTTTTT.

This clone was counted once. The V and J genes are TRBV5-1 and TRBJ2-2, with D possibly matching TRBD1 (6 bases). The V end lost 4 bases, the J end lost 2 bases, and 15 bases lay between the germline ends. Germline-derived CDR1 and CDR2 are SGHRS and YFSETQ. The length of the CDR3 is 16 residues. The CDR3, as DNA: TGCGCCAGCAGCCTATCCGGGACACTTAACACCGGGGAGCTGTTTTTT. This sequence encodes CASSLSGTLNTGELFF.

The chain carries TRBV29-1 and TRBJ1-1; no reliable D call. V was trimmed by 3 bases and J by 4 bases, leaving 12 bases between them. The germline V gene encodes CDR1 SQVTM and CDR2 ANQGSEA. The CDR3 length is 13 residues. The CDR3 sequence is CSVDRVEGTEAFF. In DNA, the CDR3 is TGCAGCGTTGATCGGGTGGAGGGCACTGAAGCTTTCTTT.

The rearrangement joins TRBV6-2 or TRBV6-3 to TRBJ1-5, with 7 positions matching TRBD1. The CDR3 runs to 16 residues. Germline V gene lookup returns CDR1 MNHEY and CDR2 SVGEGT. Trimming at V came to 0 bases and at J to 5 bases, leaving 7 bases not matched to a gene. The CDR3 region is CASSYSRRTGDQPQHF. The DNA of the CDR3 is TGTGCCAGCAGTTACTCGCGCCGGACAGGAGATCAGCCCCAGCATTTT.

The chain employs TRBV4-1 and TRBJ1-2; the match to TRBD1 covers 7 bases. CDR1 and CDR2 (germline): MGHRA, YSYEKL. The CDR3 spans 15 residues. Trimming cost V 4 bases and J 8 bases; bases outside gene matches: 13. CDR3 bases: TGCGCCAGCAGCCCAACGGGACAGCTGGTTGGGGGCTACACCTTC. Translation: CASSPTGQLVGGYTF.

The chain joins TRBV19 to TRBJ2-6, with D perhaps TRBD2 (5 bases). The CDR3 consists of 14 residues. CDR1 is LNHDA and CDR2 is SQIVND in the germline V gene (reference sequence). The V and J ends lost 6 bases and 6 bases respectively, with 12 bases between them. The CDR3 sequence is CASSHGGSANVLTF. CDR3 nucleotides: TGTGCCAGTAGCCACGGCGGGTCGGCCAACGTCCTGACTTTC.